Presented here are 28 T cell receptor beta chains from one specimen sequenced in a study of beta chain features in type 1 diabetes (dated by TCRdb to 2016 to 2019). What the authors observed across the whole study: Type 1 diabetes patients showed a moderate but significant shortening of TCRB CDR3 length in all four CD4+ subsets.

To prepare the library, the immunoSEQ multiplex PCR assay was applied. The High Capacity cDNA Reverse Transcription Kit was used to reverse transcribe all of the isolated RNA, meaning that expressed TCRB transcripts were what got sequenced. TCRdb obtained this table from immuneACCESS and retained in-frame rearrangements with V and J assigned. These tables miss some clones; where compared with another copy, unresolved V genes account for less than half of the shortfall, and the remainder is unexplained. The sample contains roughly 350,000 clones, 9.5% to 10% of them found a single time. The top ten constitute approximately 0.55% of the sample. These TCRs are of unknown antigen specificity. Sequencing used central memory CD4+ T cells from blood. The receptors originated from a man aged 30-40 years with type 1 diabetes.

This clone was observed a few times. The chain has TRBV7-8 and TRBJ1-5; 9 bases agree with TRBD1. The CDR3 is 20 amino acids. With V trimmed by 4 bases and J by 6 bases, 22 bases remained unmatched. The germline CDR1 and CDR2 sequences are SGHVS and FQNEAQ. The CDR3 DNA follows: TGTGCCAGCAGCTCGGCCCAGGGACAGGGTTCTGCCCGTTCCGGTCAGCCCCAGCATTTT. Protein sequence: CASSSAQGQGSARSGQPQHF.

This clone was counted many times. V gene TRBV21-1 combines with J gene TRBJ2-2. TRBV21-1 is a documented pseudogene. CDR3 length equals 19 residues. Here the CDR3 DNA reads TGTGCCAGCAGCAAAGAGTGCGCAGCGAGGAATCAGGAAACCGGGGAGCTGTTTTTT. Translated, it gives CASSKECAARNQETGELFF.

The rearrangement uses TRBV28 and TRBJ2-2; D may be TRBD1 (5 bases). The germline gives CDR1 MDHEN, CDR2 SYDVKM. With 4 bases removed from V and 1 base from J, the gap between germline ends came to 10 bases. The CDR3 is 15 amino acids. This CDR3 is CASSYRTLNTGELFF. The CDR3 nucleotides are TGTGCCAGCAGTTATAGGACACTGAACACCGGGGAGCTGTTTTTT. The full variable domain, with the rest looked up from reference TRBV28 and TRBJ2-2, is DVKVTQSSRYLVKRTGEKVFLECVQDMDHENMFWYRQDPGLGLRLIYFSYDVKMKEKGDIPEGYSVSREKKERFSLILESASTNQTSMYLCASSYRTLNTGELFFGEGSRLTVL.

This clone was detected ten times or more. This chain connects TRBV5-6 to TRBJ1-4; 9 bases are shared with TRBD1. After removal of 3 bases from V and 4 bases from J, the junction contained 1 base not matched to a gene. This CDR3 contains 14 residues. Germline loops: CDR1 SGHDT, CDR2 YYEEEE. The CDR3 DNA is TGTGCCAGCAGCTGGACAGGGGTTAATGAAAAACTGTTTTTT. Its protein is CASSWTGVNEKLFF.

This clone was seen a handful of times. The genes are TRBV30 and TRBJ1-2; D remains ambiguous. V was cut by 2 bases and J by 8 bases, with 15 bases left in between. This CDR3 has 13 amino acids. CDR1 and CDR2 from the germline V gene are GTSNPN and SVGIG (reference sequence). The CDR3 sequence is CAWSRGQVEGYTF. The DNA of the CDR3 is TGTGCCTGGAGTCGCGGGCAGGTAGAGGGCTACACCTTC.

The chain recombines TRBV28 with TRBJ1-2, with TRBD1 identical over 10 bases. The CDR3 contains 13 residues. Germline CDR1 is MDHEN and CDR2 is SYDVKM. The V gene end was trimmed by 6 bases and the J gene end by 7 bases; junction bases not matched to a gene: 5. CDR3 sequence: CASSEGQGLGYTF. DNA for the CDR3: TGTGCCAGCAGCGAGGGACAGGGGCTTGGCTACACCTTC.

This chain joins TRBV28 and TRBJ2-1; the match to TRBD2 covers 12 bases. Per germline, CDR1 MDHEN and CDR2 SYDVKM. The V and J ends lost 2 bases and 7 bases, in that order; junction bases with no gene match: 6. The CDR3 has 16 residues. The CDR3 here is CASSLVLAGGENEQFF. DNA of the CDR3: TGTGCCAGCAGTTTAGTCCTAGCGGGAGGGGAAAATGAGCAGTTCTTC.

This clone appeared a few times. The CDR3 DNA sequence: TGCGCCAGCAGCCAAGAAGGCCAGGGGCTGTACGAGCAGTACTTC. This encodes CASSQEGQGLYEQYF. The chain employs TRBV4-1 and TRBJ2-5, with D perhaps matching TRBD1 (6 bases). The end of the DNA fits TRBJ2-7 better, so the J call may be wrong. Germline V gene sequence: CDR1 MGHRA, CDR2 YSYEKL. The CDR3 is 15 amino acids.

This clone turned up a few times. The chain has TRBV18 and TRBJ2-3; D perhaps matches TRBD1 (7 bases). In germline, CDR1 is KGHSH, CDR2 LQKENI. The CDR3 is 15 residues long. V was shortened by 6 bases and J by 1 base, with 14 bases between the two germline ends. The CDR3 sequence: CASSFAGGRTDTQYF. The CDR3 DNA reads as TGTGCCAGCTCGTTTGCAGGGGGGCGCACAGATACGCAGTATTTT.

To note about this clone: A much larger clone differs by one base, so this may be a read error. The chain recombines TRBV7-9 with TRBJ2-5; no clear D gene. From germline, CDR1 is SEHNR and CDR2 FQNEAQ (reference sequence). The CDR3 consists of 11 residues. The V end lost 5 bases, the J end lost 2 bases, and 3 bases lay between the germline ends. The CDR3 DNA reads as TGTGCCAGCAGCCAGCAAGAGACCCAGTACTTC. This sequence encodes CASSQQETQYF. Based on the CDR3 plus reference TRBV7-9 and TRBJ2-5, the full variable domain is DTGVSQNPRHKITKRGQNVTFRCDPISEHNRLYWYRQTLGQGPEFLTYFQNEAQLEKSRLLSDRFSAERPKGSFSTLEIQRTEQGDSAMYLCASSQQETQYFGPGTRLLVL.

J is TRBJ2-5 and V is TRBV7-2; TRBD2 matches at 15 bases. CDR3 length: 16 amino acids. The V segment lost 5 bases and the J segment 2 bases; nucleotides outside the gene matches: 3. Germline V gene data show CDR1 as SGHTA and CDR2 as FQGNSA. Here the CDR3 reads CASSVGLAGGQETQYF. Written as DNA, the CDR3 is TGTGCCAGCAGCGTGGGACTAGCGGGAGGTCAAGAGACCCAGTACTTC.

In DNA form, the CDR3 reads TGTGCCAGCAGCCCCCGGACAGGGGAGGAGACCCAGTACTTC. The encoded protein is CASSPRTGEETQYF. The chain joins TRBV7-2 to TRBJ2-5, with 9 bases aligning to TRBD1. Germline V gene data show CDR1 as SGHTA and CDR2 as FQGNSA. This CDR3 has 14 residues. J was trimmed by 5 bases and V by 5 bases; bases with no gene match: 6. Looking up the rest from reference TRBV7-2 and TRBJ2-5 gives the full variable domain: GAGVSQSPSNKVTEKGKDVELRCDPISGHTALYWYRQSLGQGLEFLIYFQGNSAPDKSGLPSDRFSAERTGGSVSTLTIQRTQQEDSAVYLCASSPRTGEETQYFGPGTRLLVL.

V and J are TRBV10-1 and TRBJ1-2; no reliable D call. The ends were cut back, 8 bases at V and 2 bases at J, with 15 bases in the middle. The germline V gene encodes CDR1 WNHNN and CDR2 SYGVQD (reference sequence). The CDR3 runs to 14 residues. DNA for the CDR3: TGCGCCAGCGCTGAGGGTGGACTGAACTATGGCTACACCTTC. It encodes CASAEGGLNYGYTF.

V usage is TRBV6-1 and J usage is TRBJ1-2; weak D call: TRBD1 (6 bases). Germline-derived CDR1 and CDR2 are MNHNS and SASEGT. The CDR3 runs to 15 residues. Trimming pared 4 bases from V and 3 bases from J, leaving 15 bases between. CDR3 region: CASSVRGGSHYGYTF. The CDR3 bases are TGTGCCAGCAGTGTCAGGGGCGGTAGCCACTATGGCTACACCTTC.

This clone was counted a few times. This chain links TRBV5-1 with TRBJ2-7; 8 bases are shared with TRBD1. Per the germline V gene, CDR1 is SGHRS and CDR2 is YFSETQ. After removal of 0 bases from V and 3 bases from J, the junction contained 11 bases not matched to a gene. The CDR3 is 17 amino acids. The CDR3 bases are TGCGCCAGCAGCTTGGCGGTCGGGACAGGACCAAACTACGAGCAGTACTTC. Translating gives CASSLAVGTGPNYEQYF.

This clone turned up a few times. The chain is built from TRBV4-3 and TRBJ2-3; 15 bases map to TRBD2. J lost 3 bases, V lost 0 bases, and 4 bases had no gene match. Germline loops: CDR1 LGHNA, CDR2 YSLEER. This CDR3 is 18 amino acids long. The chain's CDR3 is CASSQELGTSGRTDTQYF. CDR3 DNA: TGCGCCAGCAGCCAAGAACTGGGGACTAGCGGGAGGACAGATACGCAGTATTTT.

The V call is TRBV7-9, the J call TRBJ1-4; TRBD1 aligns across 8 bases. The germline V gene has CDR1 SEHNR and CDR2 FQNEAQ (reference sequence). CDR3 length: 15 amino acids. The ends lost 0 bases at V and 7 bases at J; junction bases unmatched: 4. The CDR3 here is CASSLAQGATEKLFF. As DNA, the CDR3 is TGTGCCAGCAGCTTAGCGCAGGGGGCGACTGAAAAACTGTTTTTT. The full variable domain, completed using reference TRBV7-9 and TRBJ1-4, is DTGVSQNPRHKITKRGQNVTFRCDPISEHNRLYWYRQTLGQGPEFLTYFQNEAQLEKSRLLSDRFSAERPKGSFSTLEIQRTEQGDSAMYLCASSLAQGATEKLFFGSGTQLSVL.

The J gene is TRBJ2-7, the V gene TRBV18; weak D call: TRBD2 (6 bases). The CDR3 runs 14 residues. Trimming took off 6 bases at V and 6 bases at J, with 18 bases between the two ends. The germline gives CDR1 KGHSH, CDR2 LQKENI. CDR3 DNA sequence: TGTGCCAGCTCTCCCTGGCGGGGATCAGGCGAGCAGTACTTC. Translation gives CASSPWRGSGEQYF. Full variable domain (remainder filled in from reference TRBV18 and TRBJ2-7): NAGVMQNPRHLVRRRGQEARLRCSPMKGHSHVYWYRQLPEEGLKFMVYLQKENIIDESGMPKERFSAEFPKEGPSILRIQQVVRGDSAAYFCASSPWRGSGEQYFGPGTRLTVT.

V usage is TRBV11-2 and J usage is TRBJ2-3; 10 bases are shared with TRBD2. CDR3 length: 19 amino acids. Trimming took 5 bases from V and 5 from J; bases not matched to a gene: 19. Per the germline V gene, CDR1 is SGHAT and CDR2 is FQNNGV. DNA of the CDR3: TGTGCCAGCAGCCCAGGTCGATTAGCAAGCGGGAGGGATGGAGATACGCAGTATTTT. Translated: CASSPGRLASGRDGDTQYF. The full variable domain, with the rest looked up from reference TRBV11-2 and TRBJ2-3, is EAGVAQSPRYKIIEKRQSVAFWCNPISGHATLYWYQQILGQGPKLLIQFQNNGVVDDSQLPKDRFSAERLKGVDSTLKIQPAKLEDSAVYLCASSPGRLASGRDGDTQYFGPGTRLTVL.

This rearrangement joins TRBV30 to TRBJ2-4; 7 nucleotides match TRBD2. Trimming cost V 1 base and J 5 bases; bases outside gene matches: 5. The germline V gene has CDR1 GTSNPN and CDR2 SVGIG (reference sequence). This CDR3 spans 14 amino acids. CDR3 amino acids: CAWSGGSGQNIQYF. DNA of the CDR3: TGTGCCTGGAGTGGGGGTAGCGGGCAAAACATTCAGTACTTC.

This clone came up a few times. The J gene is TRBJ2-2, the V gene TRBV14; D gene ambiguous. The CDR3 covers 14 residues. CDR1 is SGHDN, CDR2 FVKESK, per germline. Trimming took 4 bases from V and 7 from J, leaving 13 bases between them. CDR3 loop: CASSPRVAGGELFF. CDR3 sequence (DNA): TGTGCCAGCAGCCCCCGTGTGGCAGGCGGGGAGCTGTTTTTT. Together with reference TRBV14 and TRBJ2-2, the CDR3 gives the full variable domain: EAGVTQFPSHSVIEKGQTVTLRCDPISGHDNLYWYRRVMGKEIKFLLHFVKESKQDESGMPNNRFLAERTGGTYSTLKVQPAELEDSGVYFCASSPRVAGGELFFGEGSRLTVL.

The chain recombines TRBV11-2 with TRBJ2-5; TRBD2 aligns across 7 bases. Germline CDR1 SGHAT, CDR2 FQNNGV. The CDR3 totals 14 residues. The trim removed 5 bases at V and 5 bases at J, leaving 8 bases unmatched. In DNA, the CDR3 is TGTGCCAGCAGCCTTGGGGCCGGGGGGGAGACCCAGTACTTC. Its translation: CASSLGAGGETQYF.

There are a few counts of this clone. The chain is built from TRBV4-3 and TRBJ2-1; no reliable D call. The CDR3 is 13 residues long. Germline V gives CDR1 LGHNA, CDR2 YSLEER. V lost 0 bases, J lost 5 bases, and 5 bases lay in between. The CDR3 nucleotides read TGCGCCAGCAGCCAAGATGTGGACAATGAGCAGTTCTTC. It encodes CASSQDVDNEQFF.

DNA of the CDR3: TGTGCCAGCAGCCCCGGGACAGGGAACTATGGCTACACCTTC. It yields the protein CASSPGTGNYGYTF. The chain carries TRBV28 and TRBJ1-2; TRBD1 agrees at 9 bases. CDR1 MDHEN and CDR2 SYDVKM come from the germline V gene. This CDR3 contains 14 residues. With V trimmed by 6 bases and J by 2 bases, 4 bases remained unmatched.

The CDR3: CASSSAGTYYEQYF. DNA for the CDR3: TGTGCCAGCAGCTCCGCAGGGACCTACTACGAGCAGTACTTC. The rearrangement uses TRBV28 and TRBJ2-7; either TRBD1 or TRBD2 may fit D (5 bases each). The germline gives CDR1 MDHEN, CDR2 SYDVKM. The CDR3 consists of 14 residues. V gave up 6 bases and J gave up 3 bases, with 15 bases separating them. Together with reference TRBV28 and TRBJ2-7, the CDR3 gives the full variable domain: DVKVTQSSRYLVKRTGEKVFLECVQDMDHENMFWYRQDPGLGLRLIYFSYDVKMKEKGDIPEGYSVSREKKERFSLILESASTNQTSMYLCASSSAGTYYEQYFGPGTRLTVT.

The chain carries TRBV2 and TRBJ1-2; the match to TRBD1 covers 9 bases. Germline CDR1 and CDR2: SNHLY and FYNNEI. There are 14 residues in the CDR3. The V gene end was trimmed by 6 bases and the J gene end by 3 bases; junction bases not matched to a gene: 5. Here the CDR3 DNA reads TGTGCCAGCAGCGCGGACAGGGGATACTATGGCTACACCTTC. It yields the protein CASSADRGYYGYTF.

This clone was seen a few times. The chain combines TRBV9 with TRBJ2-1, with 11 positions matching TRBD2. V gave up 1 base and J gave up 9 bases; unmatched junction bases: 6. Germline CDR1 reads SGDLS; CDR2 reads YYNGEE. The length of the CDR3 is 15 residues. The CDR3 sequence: CASSVSSGRASEQFF. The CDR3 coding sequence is TGTGCCAGCAGCGTAAGTAGCGGGAGGGCCAGTGAGCAGTTCTTC.

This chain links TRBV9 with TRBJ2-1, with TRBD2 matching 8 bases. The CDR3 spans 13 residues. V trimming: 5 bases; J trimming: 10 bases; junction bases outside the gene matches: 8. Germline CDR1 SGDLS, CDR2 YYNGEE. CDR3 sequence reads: CASRSPPSGEQFF. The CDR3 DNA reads TGTGCCAGCAGATCCCCACCTAGCGGGGAGCAGTTCTTC.